The clone carrying this T cell receptor beta chain is a singleton in its sample. Libraries were prepared by immunoSEQ multiplex PCR; TCRdb keeps only in-frame clonotypes and omits some of them. This table has some 110,000 clones, roughly nine tenths appearing once. CDR1 SGDLS and CDR2 YYNGEE come from the germline V gene. V lost 3 bases and J lost 6, with 16 bases in between. The CDR3 extends over 14 amino acids. The sample originates from a study of blood T cell repertoires in COVID-19. Study at large: PBMCs, B-cell-depleted T cells, or T cells were the source of the cDNA or gDNA that made up the material.

The sample comprised peripheral blood. This sequence joins TRBV9 and TRBJ2-7; TRBD2 might be the D (6 bases). This clonotype was obtained from a man aged 40-49 years with acute or convalescent COVID-19. CDR3 DNA sequence: TGTGCCAGCAGCGCTGCCCTAGGAGGGACCGAGCAGTACTTC. This sequence encodes CASSAALGGTEQYF.